This passage covers 32 T cell receptor beta chains from one sample sequenced in a study of blood T cell repertoires in COVID-19. Some clones are missing from TCRdb's copy, which holds only in-frame ones; the method was immunoSEQ multiplex PCR. The sample holds around 94,000 clones; 84% are singletons and the top ten take more than 9%. The sample consisted of peripheral blood. The origin of the receptors is a man aged 40-49 years with active or convalescent COVID-19.

The chain employs TRBV7-3 and TRBJ2-7; D is possibly TRBD2 (6 bases). Germline CDR1 is SGHTA and CDR2 is FQGTGA. V lost 5 bases, J lost 7 bases, and 24 bases lay in between. The CDR3 loop spans 16 amino acids. Here the CDR3 DNA reads TGTGCCAGCAGCCCAAGGGTGGAGTCGGAGGGGAAGGAGCAGTACTTC. This codes for CASSPRVESEGKEQYF.

The CDR3 reads CSVEGDRANYGYTF. The CDR3 nucleotides are TGCAGCGTTGAAGGGGACAGGGCTAACTATGGCTACACCTTC. V usage is TRBV29-1 and J usage is TRBJ1-2; 9 bases align to TRBD1. The CDR3 has 14 residues. The junction had 0 bases not matched to a gene; V was cut back by 1 base and J by 0 bases. Germline CDR1 SQVTM, CDR2 ANQGSEA. Complete variable domain (other parts from reference TRBV29-1 and TRBJ1-2): SAVISQKPSRDICQRGTSLTIQCQVDSQVTMMFWYRQQPGQSLTLIATANQGSEATYESGFVIDKFPISRPNLTFSTLTVSNMSPEDSSIYLCSVEGDRANYGYTFGSGTRLTVV.

V and J are TRBV6-5 and TRBJ2-7; 10 nucleotides match TRBD1. CDR1 is MNHEY, CDR2 SVGAGI, per germline. This CDR3 spans 15 amino acids. The ends lost 7 bases at V and 2 bases at J; junction bases unmatched: 8. The CDR3 nucleotides read TGTGCCAGCAACCCTATCGACAGGGGGCCCTACGAGCAGTACTTC. It translates to CASNPIDRGPYEQYF.

The chain recombines TRBV30 with TRBJ2-7, with 12 bases fitting TRBD2. Per the germline V gene, CDR1 is GTSNPN and CDR2 is SVGIG (reference sequence). The length of the CDR3 is 16 residues. Losses at the gene ends were 0 bases for V and 4 bases for J; bases not matched to a gene: 7. CDR3 DNA sequence: TGTGCCTGGAGTGTCCCCCGAGGACTAGCGGGATACGAGCAGTACTTC. This codes for CAWSVPRGLAGYEQYF.

This clone turned up a few times. This chain links TRBV18 with TRBJ1-1, with D possibly matching TRBD1 (5 bases). Germline lookup yields CDR1 KGHSH and CDR2 LQKENI. The length of the CDR3 is 15 residues. The ends were cut back, 1 base at V and 0 bases at J, with 9 bases in the middle. The CDR3: CASSPRGGVNTEAFF. CDR3 bases: TGTGCCAGCTCACCACGGGGAGGGGTGAACACTGAAGCTTTCTTT.

This clone has ten or more counts. This rearrangement joins TRBV7-2 to TRBJ2-2; D is perhaps TRBD1 (5 bases). The CDR3 length is 13 residues. Germline values: CDR1 SGHTA, CDR2 FQGNSA. V was cut by 3 bases and J by 5 bases, with 7 bases left in between. Here the CDR3 DNA reads TGTGCCAGCAGCTTTCGACAGACCGGGGAGCTGTTTTTT. This encodes CASSFRQTGELFF.

V is TRBV4-2 and J is TRBJ2-3; possibly TRBD2 for D (7 bases). Per germline, CDR1 LGHNA and CDR2 YNFKEQ. The CDR3 totals 17 residues. V was clipped by 1 base and J by 1 base, with 15 bases between them. The CDR3 protein is CASSQAAGDMGTDTQYF. The CDR3 nucleotides read TGTGCCAGCAGCCAAGCCGCGGGGGACATGGGCACAGATACGCAGTATTTT.

This chain links TRBV5-6 with TRBJ2-2; 7 bases match TRBD1. Germline CDR1 and CDR2: SGHDT and YYEEEE. This CDR3 region has 16 residues. Trimming cost V 5 bases and J 1 base; bases outside gene matches: 8. The CDR3 DNA reads as TGTGCCAGCAGTCTCAGGACAGGTTGGAACACCGGGGAGCTGTTTTTT. This encodes CASSLRTGWNTGELFF.

The V and J genes are TRBV19 and TRBJ1-6; TRBD1 might be the D (6 bases). V was trimmed by 0 bases and J by 7 bases, leaving 13 bases between them. The CDR3 contains 16 residues. Germline V gives CDR1 LNHDA, CDR2 SQIVND (reference sequence). CDR3 nucleotides: TGTGCCAGTAGTATAGAGGCGACAGGCCCAAATTCACCCCTCCACTTT. It encodes CASSIEATGPNSPLHF.

The chain has TRBV24-1 and TRBJ2-2; 8 nucleotides match TRBD1. This CDR3 has 16 amino acids. Per germline, CDR1 KGHDR and CDR2 SFDVKD. V lost 4 bases, J lost 0 bases, and 3 bases stayed unmatched. CDR3 residues: CATSDGQGTNTGELFF. The CDR3 coding sequence is TGTGCCACCAGTGACGGACAGGGAACGAACACCGGGGAGCTGTTTTTT.

The chain has TRBV11-2 and TRBJ1-6, with 10 bases fitting TRBD1. Germline CDR1 reads SGHAT; CDR2 reads FQNNGV. CDR3 length: 15 amino acids. The V and J ends lost 6 bases and 8 bases, in that order; junction bases with no gene match: 7. The CDR3 loop is CASRAGQGNDSPLHF. In DNA form, the CDR3 reads TGTGCCAGCAGGGCGGGACAGGGGAACGATTCACCCCTCCACTTT.

The chain carries TRBV27 and TRBJ2-3; TRBD2 agrees at 11 bases. Germline CDR1 reads MNHEY; CDR2 reads SMNVEV (reference sequence). There are 18 residues in the CDR3. Trimming took 0 bases from V and 6 from J; bases not matched to a gene: 11. The CDR3 loop is CASSLSGNSGGARDTQYF. CDR3 DNA: TGTGCCAGCAGTTTATCGGGAAATAGCGGGGGGGCCAGGGATACGCAGTATTTT.

This clone came up once. This chain connects TRBV14 to TRBJ1-4; 9 bases map to TRBD1. Per germline, CDR1 SGHDN and CDR2 FVKESK. V gave up 4 bases and J gave up 8 bases; unmatched junction bases: 8. This CDR3 comprises 15 residues. Here the CDR3 DNA reads TGTGCCAGCAGCCTCTCCACAGGGACAGGGGAAAAACTGTTTTTT. This codes for CASSLSTGTGEKLFF.

The chain has TRBV6-4 and TRBJ1-1; the D gene is possibly TRBD1 (6 bases). Trimming took 4 bases from V and 4 from J, leaving 13 bases between them. This CDR3 has 14 residues. The V gene's germline CDR1 is MRHNA and CDR2 SNTAGT. The CDR3 spells CASSVGGGSTEAFF. The CDR3 nucleotides read TGTGCCAGCAGTGTAGGGGGGGGCTCCACTGAAGCTTTCTTT.

The V call is TRBV11-3, the J call TRBJ1-1; perhaps TRBD1 as D (6 bases). V dropped 2 bases and J dropped 3 bases, with 10 bases sitting between them. The CDR3 spans 14 residues. Germline values: CDR1 SGHNT, CDR2 YENEEA. For the CDR3, the DNA is TGTGCCAGCAGCTTACGAGGGGGGGACACTGAAGCTTTCTTT. This translates into CASSLRGGDTEAFF.

The chain combines TRBV11-3 with TRBJ1-4; 7 bases are a match to TRBD1. Unmatched junction bases numbered 9, after V lost 5 bases and J lost 6 bases. The CDR3 is 15 residues long. Germline CDR1 and CDR2: SGHNT and YENEEA. The CDR3 nucleotides read TGTGCCAGCAGCCCAATAGGGGGCGCAGATGAAAAACTGTTTTTT. It is translated as CASSPIGGADEKLFF.

The genes are TRBV4-1 and TRBJ2-3; no clear D gene. V was shortened by 2 bases and J by 2 bases, with 5 bases between the two germline ends. CDR1 and CDR2 (germline): MGHRA, YSYEKL. The CDR3 is made up of 13 amino acids. The CDR3 loop reads CASSQQYTDTQYF. As DNA, the CDR3 is TGCGCCAGCAGCCAACAGTACACAGATACGCAGTATTTT.

CDR3: CASSQEALASGRYEQYF. The DNA of the CDR3 is TGTGCCAGCAGCCAAGAAGCCCTCGCTAGCGGGCGTTACGAGCAGTACTTC. This chain uses TRBV4-2 with TRBJ2-7, with 8 positions matching TRBD2. Germline CDR1 and CDR2: LGHNA and YNFKEQ. The CDR3 length is 17 residues. Trimming at V came to 0 bases and at J to 4 bases, leaving 11 bases not matched to a gene.

The V and J genes are TRBV7-2 and TRBJ1-1; TRBD1 aligns across 9 bases. The CDR3 has 15 residues. Trimming at V came to 5 bases and at J to 5 bases, leaving 9 bases not matched to a gene. Germline V gene data show CDR1 as SGHTA and CDR2 as FQGNSA. The CDR3 sequence is CASSTSQGARTEAFF. The DNA of the CDR3 is TGTGCCAGCAGCACATCACAGGGGGCGCGGACTGAAGCTTTCTTT.

The rearrangement uses TRBV28 and TRBJ1-2; D possibly corresponds to TRBD1 (5 bases). The CDR3 totals 13 residues. V was shortened by 6 bases and J by 6 bases, with 14 bases between the two germline ends. CDR1 is MDHEN and CDR2 is SYDVKM in the germline V gene. CDR3 protein: CASSPGLKDGYTF. For the CDR3, the DNA is TGTGCCAGCAGCCCGGGACTGAAAGATGGCTACACCTTC.

The sample holds one count of this clone. The chain couples TRBV29-1 to TRBJ1-2, with a weak D call TRBD1 (6 bases). Germline assignment: CDR1 SQVTM and CDR2 ANQGSEA. V lost 5 bases and J lost 8, with 21 bases in between. The CDR3 extends over 14 amino acids. CDR3 coding DNA: TGCAGCGTTACCCGGGACACTAAAAAAGGGGGCTACACCTTC. Encoded protein: CSVTRDTKKGGYTF. The entire variable domain, with the rest obtained from reference TRBV29-1 and TRBJ1-2, is as follows: SAVISQKPSRDICQRGTSLTIQCQVDSQVTMMFWYRQQPGQSLTLIATANQGSEATYESGFVIDKFPISRPNLTFSTLTVSNMSPEDSSIYLCSVTRDTKKGGYTFGSGTRLTVV.

The chain links TRBV30 to TRBJ2-6, with D possibly TRBD1 on 6 matching bases. The CDR3 covers 17 residues. Germline V CDR1 and CDR2: GTSNPN, SVGIG (reference sequence). V lost 5 bases to trimming and J lost 0 bases, with 17 bases between them. The CDR3 sequence is CAWAKGVKLSGANVLTF. The CDR3 DNA reads TGTGCCTGGGCTAAGGGGGTAAAGCTCTCTGGGGCCAACGTCCTGACTTTC.

The CDR3 bases are TGCAGCGCCGCGGGACAGGGGCGAAACACCATATATTTT. As protein: CSAAGQGRNTIYF. This chain connects TRBV29-1 to TRBJ1-3; 10 bases are shared with TRBD1. This CDR3 region has 13 residues. V dropped 7 bases and J dropped 5; count of bases not matched to a gene: 5. Germline V gives CDR1 SQVTM, CDR2 ANQGSEA.

The J gene is TRBJ1-1, the V gene TRBV7-2, with no clear D. In germline, CDR1 is SGHTA, CDR2 FQGNSA. V lost 1 base and J 1 base, leaving 10 bases between the germline ends. The CDR3 consists of 15 residues. In DNA, the CDR3 is TGTGCCAGCAGCTTAGTGGCGGGAGGGAACACTGAAGCTTTCTTT. Translation: CASSLVAGGNTEAFF.

There are many counts of this clone. The chain carries TRBV19 and TRBJ1-5, with 9 nucleotides matching TRBD1. The CDR3 runs to 17 residues. V dropped 5 bases and J dropped 2; count of bases not matched to a gene: 10. Germline V gene data show CDR1 as LNHDA and CDR2 as SQIVND (reference sequence). Written as DNA, the CDR3 is TGTGCCAGTAGTCCTCTAACCACAGGGGGCGGCAATCAGCCCCAGCATTTT. Its translation is CASSPLTTGGGNQPQHF.

This chain joins TRBV10-3 and TRBJ2-7; 8 bases align to TRBD1. Trimming removed 4 bases from V and 1 base from J; junction bases left unmatched: 6. The germline CDR1 and CDR2 sequences are ENHRY and SYGVKD. CDR3 length equals 15 residues. In DNA, the CDR3 is TGTGCCATCAGTGGGCCTGACAGGGGATCCTACGAGCAGTACTTC. It codes for CAISGPDRGSYEQYF.

The DNA for the CDR3 is TGTGCCAGCAGCTCACAGGGGGCGCAGGAGACCCAGTACTTC. Translation: CASSSQGAQETQYF. This chain joins TRBV27 and TRBJ2-5, with 9 bases that match TRBD1. Germline V lookup: CDR1 MNHEY, CDR2 SMNVEV (reference sequence). With 6 bases clipped from V and 5 bases from J, the junction kept 7 bases outside the gene matches. CDR3 length equals 14 residues.

The genes are TRBV2 and TRBJ1-5, with D possibly being TRBD1 (5 bases). Germline V CDR1 and CDR2: SNHLY, FYNNEI. The V end lost 6 bases, the J end lost 0 bases, and 12 bases lay between the germline ends. The CDR3 covers 15 residues. CDR3 nucleotides: TGTGCCAGCAGCGCCGACAGCTATAGCAATCAGCCCCAGCATTTT. Translating gives CASSADSYSNQPQHF.

The chain employs TRBV29-1 and TRBJ1-1; D possibly corresponds to TRBD1 (6 bases). The CDR3 has 13 amino acids. V dropped 4 bases and J dropped 4 bases, with 13 bases sitting between them. The germline V gene encodes CDR1 SQVTM and CDR2 ANQGSEA. In DNA form, the CDR3 reads TGCAGCGTTGCGTGGGACATGAGCACTGAAGCTTTCTTT. Its protein is CSVAWDMSTEAFF.

The rearrangement joins TRBV6-6 to TRBJ2-2, with D perhaps TRBD2 (6 bases). Between the trimmed V and J ends, which lost 2 bases and 2 bases, there was a span of 12 bases. This CDR3 contains 16 residues. Germline V lookup: CDR1 MNHNY, CDR2 SVGAGI (reference sequence). For the CDR3, the DNA is TGTGCCAGCAGTTACGGAGCGGGCCTCAACACCGGGGAGCTGTTTTTT. Translating gives CASSYGAGLNTGELFF.

This chain uses TRBV5-4 with TRBJ2-7; 8 nucleotides align to TRBD2. This CDR3 has 14 amino acids. V lost 2 bases, J lost 5 bases, and 6 bases stayed unmatched. The germline gives CDR1 SGHNT, CDR2 YYREEE (reference sequence). For the CDR3, the DNA is TGTGCCAGCAGCTTCGGGGGGGTTCGGGACGAGCAGTACTTC. It yields the protein CASSFGGVRDEQYF.

The V gene is TRBV7-2, the J gene TRBJ1-2; D unresolved. There are 13 residues in the CDR3. Germline CDR1 reads SGHTA; CDR2 reads FQGNSA. Trimming took 4 bases from V and 4 from J, leaving 10 bases between them. CDR3 in DNA: TGTGCCAGCAGCTCCGAAACGGTCTATGGCTACACCTTC. Amino acid sequence: CASSSETVYGYTF.